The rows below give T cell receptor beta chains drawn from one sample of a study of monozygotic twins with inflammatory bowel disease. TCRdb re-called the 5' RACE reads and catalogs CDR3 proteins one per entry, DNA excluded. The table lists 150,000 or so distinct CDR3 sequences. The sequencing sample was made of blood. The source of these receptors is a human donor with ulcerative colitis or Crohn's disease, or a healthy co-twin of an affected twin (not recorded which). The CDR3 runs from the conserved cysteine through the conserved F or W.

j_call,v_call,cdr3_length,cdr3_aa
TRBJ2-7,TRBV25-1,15,CASSELLGSSYEQYF
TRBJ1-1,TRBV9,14,CASSVGTVNPEAFF
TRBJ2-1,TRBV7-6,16,CASSLQPAGAYNEQFF
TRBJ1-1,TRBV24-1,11,CANHGGTEAFF
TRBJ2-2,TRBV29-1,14,CSHTGQGGTGELFF
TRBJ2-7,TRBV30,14,CAWKGERSSYEQYF
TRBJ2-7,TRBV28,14,CASSNQGLAYEQYF
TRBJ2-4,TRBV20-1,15,CSAFGLSQAKNIQYF
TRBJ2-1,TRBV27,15,CASRIGTSSYNEQFF
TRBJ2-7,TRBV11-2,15,CASSSPGQGVYEQYF
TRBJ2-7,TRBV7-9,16,CASSLNLGGTLDEQYF
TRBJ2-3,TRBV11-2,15,CASSFGLAGVDTQYF
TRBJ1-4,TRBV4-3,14,CASSPDRGTEKLFF
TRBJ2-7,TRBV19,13,CASSRDHPWEQYF
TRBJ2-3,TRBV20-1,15,CSARDIGTSTDTQYF
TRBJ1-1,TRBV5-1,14,CASSKRTGDTEAFF
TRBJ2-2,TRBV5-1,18,CASSYGPGGRMNTGELFF
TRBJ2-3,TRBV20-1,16,CSAISGNRAPTDTQYF
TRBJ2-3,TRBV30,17,CAWSVLTAGVWADTQYF
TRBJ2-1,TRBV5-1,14,CASSSFTLGNEQFF
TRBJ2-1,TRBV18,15,CASSPGLAPLNEQFF
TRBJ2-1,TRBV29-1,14,CSAGQTKSYNEQFF
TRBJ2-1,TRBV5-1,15,CASSSPEGLSGEQFF
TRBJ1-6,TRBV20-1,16,CSARGTGLALNSPLHF